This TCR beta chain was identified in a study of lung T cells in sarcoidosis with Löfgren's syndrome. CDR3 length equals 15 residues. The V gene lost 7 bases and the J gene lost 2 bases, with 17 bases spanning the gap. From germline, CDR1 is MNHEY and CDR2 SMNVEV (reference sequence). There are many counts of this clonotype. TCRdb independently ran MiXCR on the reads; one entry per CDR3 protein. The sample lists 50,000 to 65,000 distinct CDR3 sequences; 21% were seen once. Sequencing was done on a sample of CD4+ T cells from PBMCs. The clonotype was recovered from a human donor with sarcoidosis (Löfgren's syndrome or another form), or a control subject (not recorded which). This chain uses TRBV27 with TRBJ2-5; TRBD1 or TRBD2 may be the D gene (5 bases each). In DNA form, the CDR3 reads TGTGCCAGCACCCGCCGGGGTGGACAACAAGAGACCCAGTACTTC. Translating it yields CASTRRGGQQETQYF.